This T cell receptor beta chain comes out of a study of graft-versus-host responses after intestinal transplantation. Sequencing was performed with immunoSEQ multiplex PCR; in TCRdb, only in-frame clones are kept and a portion is missing. Of about 100,000 clones in the sample, more than 85% were seen once. This clone was seen more than once but under ten times. As yet, its antigen is unknown. The clonotype comes from a human donor who was the organ donor for an intestinal transplant. The source material was unstimulated CD4+ T cells sorted from spleen or lymph node cells, sampled before transplant.

CDR3 DNA sequence: TGTGCCAGCAGCTTACCAGGAGACAGGGGGCGGGATGGCTACACCTTC. Its protein is CASSLPGDRGRDGYTF. V and J are TRBV7-9 and TRBJ1-2; 10 nucleotides agree with TRBD1. Germline V CDR1 and CDR2: SEHNR, FQNEAQ (reference sequence). CDR3 size: 16 residues. With V trimmed by 2 bases and J by 6 bases, 9 bases remained unmatched.